The 29 T cell receptor beta chains reported below all come from one sample, sequenced in a study of blood T cells in healthy people across ages. Primed by a sample-barcoded 5' primer and a J-beta primer mix, a second PCR proceeded for about 7 to 11 cycles. TCRdb recomputed calls from the 5' RACE reads with MiXCR, one row per CDR3 protein. The table records about a million distinct CDR3 sequences, about 51% of them present only once. The specimen was blood. These receptors were obtained from a woman aged 55-70 years in good health.

The chain joins TRBV4-1 to TRBJ2-4; a weak D match, TRBD2 (6 bases). The CDR3 sequence is 15 residues long. Germline V gene lookup returns CDR1 MGHRA and CDR2 YSYEKL. V lost 0 bases and J 2 bases, leaving 8 bases between the germline ends. The CDR3 nucleotides read TGCGCCAGCAGCCAAGATGGGGGGACCAAAAACATTCAGTACTTC. As protein: CASSQDGGTKNIQYF.

Of note for this clonotype: At one boundary the junction diverges from the germline segment, which might be a read error. The V gene is TRBV20-1, the J gene TRBJ2-3; 10 nucleotides match TRBD2. This CDR3 spans 17 amino acids. Germline lookup yields CDR1 DFQATT and CDR2 SNEGSKA (reference sequence). DNA of the CDR3: TGCAGTGCTAGAGCCAGCGGGAGGGCCCGGAGCACAGATACGCGGTATTTT. Its translation is CSARASGRARSTDTRYF.

The V and J genes are TRBV29-1 and TRBJ1-5, with TRBD1 identical over 7 bases. CDR1 and CDR2 (germline): SQVTM, ANQGSEA. CDR3 length: 14 amino acids. J gave up 4 bases and V 7 bases, and 10 bases lay outside the gene matches. CDR3 protein: CSAAGGEGNQPQHF. The DNA for the CDR3 is TGCAGCGCTGCAGGGGGTGAGGGGAATCAGCCCCAGCATTTT.

This clonotype showed up just a few times. CDR3 amino acids: CASSFRTGSREQYF. CDR3 bases: TGTGCCAGCAGTTTCCGGACGGGCTCGCGGGAGCAGTACTTC. This rearrangement joins TRBV28 to TRBJ2-7, with no clear D. The CDR3 runs to 14 residues. Trimming took 3 bases from V and 7 from J, leaving 16 bases between them. The germline V gene encodes CDR1 MDHEN and CDR2 SYDVKM.

The V gene is TRBV27, the J gene TRBJ2-1; tentatively, D is TRBD2 (6 bases). V was shortened by 4 bases and J by 8 bases, with 12 bases between the two germline ends. This CDR3 spans 13 amino acids. The V gene's germline CDR1 is MNHEY and CDR2 SMNVEV (reference sequence). In nucleotides, the CDR3 is TGTGCCAGCAGTTCTTATAGCGGAGATGAGCAGTTCTTC. As protein: CASSSYSGDEQFF.

V and J are TRBV20-1 and TRBJ2-4; 7 bases fit TRBD2. The CDR3 totals 13 residues. Germline CDR1 and CDR2: DFQATT and SNEGSKA (reference sequence). The CDR3, as DNA: TGCAGCCTCCCAGCGGGACTGAAAAACATTCAGTACTTC. This gives the protein CSLPAGLKNIQYF.

The chain carries TRBV7-9 and TRBJ2-1, with 10 bases matching TRBD2. The ends lost 5 bases at V and 5 bases at J; junction bases unmatched: 12. CDR3 length: 17 residues. CDR1 is SEHNR, CDR2 FQNEAQ, per germline (reference sequence). The CDR3 here is CASSASGRSALDNEQFF. As DNA, the CDR3 is TGTGCCAGCAGCGCTAGCGGGAGATCTGCTTTAGACAATGAGCAGTTCTTC.

The rearrangement joins TRBV20-1 to TRBJ2-4, with 11 bases identical to TRBD2. This CDR3 comprises 17 residues. CDR1 and CDR2 from the germline V gene are DFQATT and SNEGSKA (reference sequence). With 0 bases clipped from V and 8 bases from J, the junction kept 12 bases outside the gene matches. DNA for the CDR3: TGCAGTGCTAGAGATCCCGGGACTAGCGGTTCGTCGGACATTCAGTACTTC. Protein product: CSARDPGTSGSSDIQYF.

This clonotype occurred a few times. V gene TRBV29-1 combines with J gene TRBJ2-3; D might be TRBD1 or TRBD2, each matching 5 bases. Trimming stripped 6 bases from V and 0 bases from J, with 13 bases between. CDR1 and CDR2 from the germline V gene are SQVTM and ANQGSEA. CDR3 length: 14 residues. The CDR3 protein is CSVGDHASTDTQYF. CDR3 nucleotides: TGCAGCGTAGGGGACCATGCTAGCACAGATACGCAGTATTTT.

This chain uses TRBV20-1 with TRBJ2-1, with a possible D match to TRBD2 (6 bases). This CDR3 is built from 14 residues. V lost 5 bases to trimming and J lost 0 bases, with 11 bases between them. Germline V gene sequence: CDR1 DFQATT, CDR2 SNEGSKA (reference sequence). DNA of the CDR3: TGCAGTGCTCTAAGCGGGCGCTCCTACAATGAGCAGTTCTTC. This codes for CSALSGRSYNEQFF.

The CDR3 DNA reads as TGCAGCCTCGACACCTACGGGAACTATGGCTACACCTTC. This encodes CSLDTYGNYGYTF. The rearrangement links TRBV20-1 to TRBJ1-2; D not resolved. The CDR3 contains 13 residues. CDR1 and CDR2 (germline): DFQATT, SNEGSKA (reference sequence).

This clonotype was detected a few times. This chain uses TRBV5-1 with TRBJ2-3; 8 bases are shared with TRBD2. After removal of 5 bases from V and 4 bases from J, the junction contained 6 bases not matched to a gene. Germline loops: CDR1 SGHRS, CDR2 YFSETQ. The CDR3 covers 14 residues. This CDR3 reads CASRGAGAADTQYF. CDR3 in DNA: TGCGCCAGCAGGGGAGCGGGAGCTGCAGATACGCAGTATTTT.

This clonotype was observed a handful of times. This sequence joins TRBV4-3 and TRBJ2-3; D not resolved. CDR1 and CDR2 (germline): LGHNA, YSLEER. V was trimmed by 3 bases and J by 1 base, leaving 8 bases between them. The length of the CDR3 is 14 residues. The CDR3 sequence: CASSQGWRTDTQYF. In nucleotides, the CDR3 is TGCGCCAGCAGCCAGGGGTGGCGCACAGATACGCAGTATTTT.

This clonotype was recorded a few times. The CDR3 bases are TGTGCCAGCAGTCCTGGGACAGCTGGGACAGATACGCAGTATTTT. The encoded protein is CASSPGTAGTDTQYF. The chain combines TRBV27 with TRBJ2-3; 7 positions agree with TRBD1. This CDR3 region has 15 residues. After removal of 5 bases from V and 3 bases from J, the junction contained 8 bases not matched to a gene. CDR1 is MNHEY, CDR2 SMNVEV, per germline (reference sequence).

This clonotype was seen a handful of times. The V and J genes are TRBV7-2 and TRBJ2-3; the match to TRBD2 covers 9 bases. The germline CDR1 and CDR2 sequences are SGHTA and FQGNSA. The CDR3 runs to 15 residues. V lost 7 bases and J lost 2; bases outside the gene matches: 7. The CDR3 nucleotides are TGTGCCAGCAAAACGGCTAGCGGGACCACAGATACGCAGTATTTT. Its translation is CASKTASGTTDTQYF.

V usage is TRBV7-2 and J usage is TRBJ2-5; D unresolved. The J call may be wrong; the DNA end is better matched by TRBJ2-7. Germline CDR1 and CDR2: SGHTA and FQGNSA. The CDR3 spans 14 residues. The CDR3 region is CASSLLWAVYEQYF. In DNA, the CDR3 is TGTGCCAGCAGCTTACTGTGGGCAGTCTACGAGCAGTACTTC.

V usage is TRBV7-2 and J usage is TRBJ2-2, with no clear D. The CDR3 length is 17 residues. Germline V CDR1 and CDR2: SGHTA, FQGNSA. The V end was cut by 0 bases, the J end by 0 bases, with 11 bases between. CDR3: CASSLALQAPNTGELFF. As DNA, the CDR3 is TGTGCCAGCAGCTTAGCGCTCCAGGCACCGAACACCGGGGAGCTGTTTTTT.

This clonotype has only a few counts. J is TRBJ2-7 and V is TRBV12-3 or TRBV12-4; D call uncertain. Trimming cost V 5 bases and J 3 bases, with 5 bases left between them. The length of the CDR3 is 11 residues. The CDR3 here is CASSTHYEQYF. Here the CDR3 DNA reads TGTGCCAGCAGTACACACTACGAGCAGTACTTC.

The chain couples TRBV28 to TRBJ2-7, with 9 bases that match TRBD1. The CDR3 extends over 15 amino acids. Trimming cost V 6 bases and J 3 bases; bases outside gene matches: 9. Germline CDR1 MDHEN, CDR2 SYDVKM. The CDR3 DNA follows: TGTGCCAGCAGGGCCCCGGGACAGGGTTTCTACGAGCAGTACTTC. Residues: CASRAPGQGFYEQYF.

The chain carries TRBV3-1 and TRBJ2-1, with D unresolved. This CDR3 spans 15 amino acids. From germline, CDR1 is LGHDT and CDR2 YNNKEL (reference sequence). Trimming took 0 bases from V and 3 from J, leaving 9 bases between them. The CDR3 nucleotides are TGTGCCAGCAGCCAAGATGTGGGTAACTACAATGAGCAGTTCTTC. This translates into CASSQDVGNYNEQFF.

The table lists this clonotype with a few counts. The chain uses TRBV27 and TRBJ2-7; 7 nucleotides line up with TRBD1. The CDR3 covers 16 residues. J gave up 5 bases and V 0 bases, and 10 bases lay outside the gene matches. Germline CDR1 reads MNHEY; CDR2 reads SMNVEV (reference sequence). DNA of the CDR3: TGTGCCAGCAGTTTATCAGGGGGCGAAACGGTTAACGAGCAGTACTTC. Protein product: CASSLSGGETVNEQYF.

The V call is TRBV6-1, the J call TRBJ2-3; no clear D gene. CDR1 and CDR2 from the germline V gene are MNHNS and SASEGT. V was cut by 2 bases and J by 4 bases, with 10 bases left in between. The CDR3 extends over 14 amino acids. This chain's CDR3 is CASSEQEGSDTQYF. CDR3 DNA sequence: TGTGCCAGCAGTGAACAGGAAGGTTCAGATACGCAGTATTTT.

CDR3 residues: CASRDSGSVKQYF. The CDR3 DNA is TGTGCCAGCAGAGATAGCGGGAGCGTGAAGCAGTACTTC. J is TRBJ2-7 and V is TRBV11-2; 9 positions match TRBD2. The CDR3 runs to 13 residues. Germline CDR1 is SGHAT and CDR2 is FQNNGV. V shed 6 bases, J shed 8 bases, and the junction held 8 bases outside the gene matches. The whole variable domain, remainder taken from reference TRBV11-2 and TRBJ2-7, is EAGVAQSPRYKIIEKRQSVAFWCNPISGHATLYWYQQILGQGPKLLIQFQNNGVVDDSQLPKDRFSAERLKGVDSTLKIQPAKLEDSAVYLCASRDSGSVKQYFGPGTRLTVT.

This clonotype appeared a few times. V usage is TRBV15 and J usage is TRBJ2-6; D unclear. This CDR3 region has 15 residues. Trimming removed 3 bases from V and 0 bases from J, with 6 bases in between. Germline lookup yields CDR1 LNHNV and CDR2 YYDKDF (reference sequence). The CDR3 DNA reads TGTGCCACCAGCAGCCGTAGCTCTGGGGCCAACGTCCTGACTTTC. It is translated as CATSSRSSGANVLTF.

This clonotype was picked up a small number of times. V gene TRBV28 combines with J gene TRBJ2-7; D is uncertain. Germline CDR1 reads MDHEN; CDR2 reads SYDVKM. V was cut by 7 bases and J by 7 bases, with 17 bases left in between. The CDR3 sequence is 13 residues long. The CDR3 spells CASKDTPGGEQYF. The CDR3 DNA follows: TGTGCCAGCAAAGATACGCCTGGTGGTGAGCAGTACTTC. The variable domain in full, with the rest retrieved from reference TRBV28 and TRBJ2-7, is DVKVTQSSRYLVKRTGEKVFLECVQDMDHENMFWYRQDPGLGLRLIYFSYDVKMKEKGDIPEGYSVSREKKERFSLILESASTNQTSMYLCASKDTPGGEQYFGPGTRLTVT.

This chain links TRBV30 with TRBJ2-5; D remains unclear. The CDR3 covers 14 residues. Germline V gene data show CDR1 as GTSNPN and CDR2 as SVGIG (reference sequence). V lost 4 bases and J 1 base, leaving 13 bases between the germline ends. The CDR3 DNA is TGTGCCTGGATTAGAGGTACATCCCAAGAGACCCAGTACTTC. Translated, it gives CAWIRGTSQETQYF.

Regarding this clonotype: A junction boundary mismatches the germline segment, possibly from a read error. The V and J genes are TRBV5-1 and TRBJ1-4; maybe TRBD1 (6 bases). This CDR3 spans 14 amino acids. From germline, CDR1 is SGHRS and CDR2 YFSETQ. This CDR3 is CVSSPIQGSEKLFF. CDR3 nucleotides: TGCGTCAGCAGCCCCATACAGGGTTCTGAAAAACTGTTTTTT.

This clonotype turned up a few times. This rearrangement joins TRBV18 to TRBJ2-1, with D possibly being TRBD2 (6 bases). CDR3 size: 18 residues. The V end was cut by 6 bases, the J end by 0 bases, with 21 bases between. In germline, CDR1 is KGHSH, CDR2 LQKENI. CDR3 in DNA: TGTGCCAGCTCCTCGGCTCGCGGGACGTATAGCTCCTACAATGAGCAGTTCTTC. Translating it yields CASSSARGTYSSYNEQFF.

The chain uses TRBV20-1 and TRBJ1-4, with TRBD1 as a possible D gene (6 bases). V lost 3 bases and J lost 8, with 16 bases in between. CDR1 and CDR2 from the germline V gene are DFQATT and SNEGSKA (reference sequence). CDR3 length: 14 amino acids. CDR3 residues: CSARGDTRQEKLFF. The CDR3 DNA is TGCAGTGCTAGGGGGGACACACGTCAAGAAAAACTGTTTTTT.